One and the same sample provided the 31 T cell receptor beta chains below, sequenced in a study of cytomegalovirus exposure and HLA in healthy donors. The PCR contained 60 Vbeta and 13 Jbeta primers. Sequencing was performed with immunoSEQ multiplex PCR; in TCRdb, only in-frame clones are kept and a portion is missing. Here the sample spans approximately 250,000 clones, approximately 84% being singletons. Sequencing used PBMCs. The receptors were sampled from a girl under 10 years old in good health and CMV-seronegative.

This chain connects TRBV19 to TRBJ2-2; D is perhaps TRBD2 (6 bases). Trimming removed 5 bases from V and 1 base from J, with 17 bases in between. The CDR3 length is 17 residues. Per the germline V gene, CDR1 is LNHDA and CDR2 is SQIVND (reference sequence). CDR3: CASSFIPRGLNTGELFF. The DNA of the CDR3 is TGTGCCAGTAGTTTTATCCCCCGGGGACTGAACACCGGGGAGCTGTTTTTT.

This chain uses TRBV5-6 with TRBJ2-7; D not resolved. The length of the CDR3 is 12 residues. V lost 2 bases, J lost 6 bases, and 9 bases lay in between. Germline CDR1 and CDR2: SGHDT and YYEEEE. CDR3 nucleotide sequence: TGTGCCAGCAGCTTCGGTGTTCTCGAGCAGTACTTC. Amino acids: CASSFGVLEQYF.

The chain joins TRBV7-6 to TRBJ2-1, with 9 bases identical to TRBD2. The CDR3 extends over 15 amino acids. The V gene's germline CDR1 is SGHVS and CDR2 FNYEAQ. J gave up 4 bases and V 4 bases, and 5 bases lay outside the gene matches. CDR3 DNA: TGTGCCAGCAGCTCAGCGACTAGCGGATACAATGAGCAGTTCTTC. It yields the protein CASSSATSGYNEQFF.

This clone was counted between two and nine times. V and J are TRBV27 and TRBJ1-1, with D tentatively TRBD1 (5 bases). The CDR3 is 17 residues long. From germline, CDR1 is MNHEY and CDR2 SMNVEV (reference sequence). The V and J ends lost 5 bases and 5 bases respectively, with 24 bases between them. For the CDR3, the DNA is TGTGCCAGCAGTACCTCGCGTGGGGGGTACTGGGAAACTGAAGCTTTCTTT. Protein sequence: CASSTSRGGYWETEAFF.

V and J are TRBV27 and TRBJ2-1, with 7 bases fitting TRBD2. Germline V lookup: CDR1 MNHEY, CDR2 SMNVEV (reference sequence). The CDR3 spans 14 residues. V was pared by 5 bases and J by 7 bases, with 8 bases of the junction left unmatched. Here the CDR3 DNA reads TGTGCCAGCAGTAGGAGCGGGGTTATGAATGAGCAGTTCTTC. This codes for CASSRSGVMNEQFF.

V usage is TRBV30 and J usage is TRBJ1-4; a weak D match, TRBD1 (6 bases). CDR1 GTSNPN and CDR2 SVGIG come from the germline V gene (reference sequence). The CDR3 loop spans 13 amino acids. V gave up 6 bases and J gave up 5 bases, with 13 bases separating them. CDR3 coding DNA: TGTGCCTGTCCCCAGGGGCGGAATGAAAAACTGTTTTTT. Protein product: CACPQGRNEKLFF.

This chain joins TRBV29-1 and TRBJ2-1; perhaps TRBD2 as D (6 bases). The CDR3 contains 20 residues. Between the trimmed V and J ends, which lost 1 base and 3 bases, there was a span of 28 bases. Looked up from germline, CDR1 is SQVTM and CDR2 is ANQGSEA. The CDR3 here is CSVEAPQSRRGSGVYNEQFF. The CDR3 DNA sequence: TGCAGCGTTGAAGCACCCCAATCCCGCCGGGGTAGCGGAGTCTACAATGAGCAGTTCTTC.

This clone was counted once. Other DNA sequences within the sample encode an identical CDR3. The J gene is TRBJ2-7, the V gene TRBV7-8, with TRBD2 matching 10 bases. From germline, CDR1 is SGHVS and CDR2 FQNEAQ. With 1 base clipped from V and 7 bases from J, the junction kept 13 bases outside the gene matches. The CDR3 loop spans 17 amino acids. CDR3: CASSLVGSGRLLREQYF. The CDR3 region has the DNA TGTGCCAGCAGCTTAGTGGGTAGCGGGAGGCTCCTTAGGGAGCAGTACTTC.

This chain connects TRBV30 to TRBJ1-6; D unresolved. V was shortened by 4 bases and J by 10 bases, with 14 bases between the two germline ends. Germline V gene lookup returns CDR1 GTSNPN and CDR2 SVGIG (reference sequence). The CDR3 consists of 13 residues. The CDR3 reads CAWMSRRWSPLHF. The CDR3 DNA reads as TGTGCCTGGATGTCCAGGAGGTGGTCACCCCTCCACTTT.

The chain couples TRBV7-9 to TRBJ1-1, with a weak D call TRBD1 (5 bases). The CDR3 extends over 14 amino acids. V lost 5 bases and J lost 0, with 10 bases in between. The germline CDR1 and CDR2 sequences are SEHNR and FQNEAQ (reference sequence). The CDR3 sequence: CASSAGNLNTEAFF. For the CDR3, the DNA is TGTGCCAGCAGCGCAGGGAATTTGAACACTGAAGCTTTCTTT.

Worth noting for this clone: The junction does not match germline at one end; this may be a read error. The chain is built from TRBV6-5 and TRBJ2-7; 8 bases are shared with TRBD2. The length of the CDR3 is 13 residues. Germline assignment: CDR1 MNHEY and CDR2 SVGAGI. CDR3: CASGYRGGNEQYF. CDR3 DNA sequence: TGTGCCAGCGGTTACCGGGGGGGAAACGAGCAGTACTTC.

The chain's CDR3 is CAWNPDRGQGNTIYF. CDR3 coding DNA: TGTGCCTGGAATCCAGACAGGGGGCAAGGAAACACCATATATTTT. The J gene is TRBJ1-3, the V gene TRBV30; TRBD1 matches at 10 bases. This CDR3 spans 15 amino acids. The germline V gene has CDR1 GTSNPN and CDR2 SVGIG (reference sequence). Trimming at V came to 4 bases and at J to 4 bases, leaving 7 bases not matched to a gene.

The rearrangement uses TRBV2 and TRBJ1-5; 8 bases line up with TRBD1. The J segment lost 6 bases and the V segment lost 7 bases, leaving 8 bases of the junction unmatched. Germline CDR1 SNHLY, CDR2 FYNNEI. The CDR3 is 14 residues long. The DNA for the CDR3 is TGTGCCAGCACACGGACAGGGTTGGGTCAGCCCCAGCATTTT. Translating it yields CASTRTGLGQPQHF.

The J gene is TRBJ2-7, the V gene TRBV27; TRBD1 matches 7 bases. The germline gives CDR1 MNHEY, CDR2 SMNVEV (reference sequence). After removal of 2 bases from V and 4 bases from J, the junction contained 5 bases not matched to a gene. The CDR3 totals 14 residues. The CDR3 protein is CASSLVQGLYEQYF. The CDR3 nucleotides are TGTGCCAGCAGTTTAGTACAGGGGCTTTACGAGCAGTACTTC.

In DNA form, the CDR3 reads TGTGCCAGCTCACCCTGGGACAGGGGTTACAATGAGCAGTTCTTC. Its translation is CASSPWDRGYNEQFF. J is TRBJ2-1 and V is TRBV18; 10 nucleotides align to TRBD1. With 3 bases clipped from V and 4 bases from J, the junction kept 3 bases outside the gene matches. The CDR3 length is 15 residues. CDR1 and CDR2 (germline): KGHSH, LQKENI.

The chain links TRBV5-8 to TRBJ1-4; D remains unclear. The length of the CDR3 is 13 residues. V lost 3 bases, J lost 3 bases, and 6 bases lay in between. The germline gives CDR1 SGHTS, CDR2 YDEGEE. DNA for the CDR3: TGTGCCAGCAGCTCCTACCCTAATGAAAAACTGTTTTTT. Translating it yields CASSSYPNEKLFF.

This clone was recorded a few times. The chain combines TRBV21-1 with TRBJ1-3. TRBV21-1 represents a pseudogene. The CDR3 totals 15 residues. CDR3 amino acids: CATKNGGRPGNTIYF. CDR3 in DNA: TGTGCCACCAAGAACGGGGGACGCCCTGGAAACACCATATATTTT.

The chain carries TRBV7-2 and TRBJ2-3; D is possibly TRBD2 (5 bases). Germline lookup yields CDR1 SGHTA and CDR2 FQGNSA. This CDR3 is built from 13 residues. V gave up 4 bases and J gave up 0 bases, with 5 bases separating them. The CDR3 reads CASSWTSTDTQYF. DNA of the CDR3: TGTGCCAGCAGCTGGACTAGCACAGATACGCAGTATTTT.

CDR3 loop: CAISELLVSEQFF. CDR3 nucleotide sequence: TGTGCCATCAGTGAGTTACTAGTGTCTGAGCAGTTCTTC. V gene TRBV10-3 combines with J gene TRBJ2-1; D may be TRBD2 (5 bases). Between the trimmed V and J ends, which lost 1 base and 9 bases, there was a span of 10 bases. CDR3 size: 13 residues. Germline loops: CDR1 ENHRY, CDR2 SYGVKD.

Details on this clone: This same CDR3 is encoded by further DNA sequences in the sample. V gene TRBV20-1 combines with J gene TRBJ2-5; maybe TRBD2 (6 bases). The CDR3 covers 11 residues. Germline V gene data show CDR1 as DFQATT and CDR2 as SNEGSKA (reference sequence). V was trimmed by 3 bases and J by 5 bases, leaving 7 bases between them. The CDR3 DNA sequence: TGCAGTGCTAGTGGGGGGGAGACCCAGTACTTC. Translated, it gives CSASGGETQYF.

This chain connects TRBV2 to TRBJ1-5, with D possibly matching TRBD1 (5 bases). V lost 0 bases to trimming and J lost 1 base, with 19 bases between them. CDR3 size: 19 residues. CDR1 and CDR2 from the germline V gene are SNHLY and FYNNEI. CDR3 residues: CASSEARGGVWGSNQPQHF. In nucleotides, the CDR3 is TGTGCCAGCAGTGAAGCGCGGGGTGGGGTTTGGGGGAGCAATCAGCCCCAGCATTTT.

CDR3 nucleotides: TGTGCCAGCAGCCCCACAGGGGGCAGCGGGGAGCTGTTTTTT. This sequence encodes CASSPTGGSGELFF. The chain uses TRBV5-4 and TRBJ2-2; 9 bases align to TRBD1. Looked up from germline, CDR1 is SGHNT and CDR2 is YYREEE (reference sequence). There are 14 residues in the CDR3. V lost 4 bases and J lost 7; bases outside the gene matches: 5.

The CDR3 bases are TGCGCCAGCAGCCAAGATCCGGTGATCTCTGGAAACACCATATATTTT. Translation: CASSQDPVISGNTIYF. The chain joins TRBV4-1 to TRBJ1-3; D not resolved. Germline values: CDR1 MGHRA, CDR2 YSYEKL. With 0 bases removed from V and 0 bases from J, the gap between germline ends came to 9 bases. CDR3 length: 16 residues.

The V gene is TRBV2, the J gene TRBJ2-6, with 11 bases identical to TRBD2. CDR1 and CDR2 from the germline V gene are SNHLY and FYNNEI. This CDR3 region has 17 residues. After removal of 6 bases from V and 0 bases from J, the junction contained 4 bases not matched to a gene. The DNA of the CDR3 is TGTGCCAGCAGCCGTAGCGGGGGGGTCTCTGGGGCCAACGTCCTGACTTTC. Translated: CASSRSGGVSGANVLTF.

This clone occurred once. The chain is built from TRBV6-1 and TRBJ1-1; 10 nucleotides agree with TRBD1. Germline loops: CDR1 MNHNS, CDR2 SASEGT. The length of the CDR3 is 15 residues. V shed 4 bases and J 0 bases; nucleotides not matched to a gene: 2. CDR3 DNA sequence: TGTGCCAGCAGTGCTGGGACAGGGGTGAACACTGAAGCTTTCTTT. It is translated as CASSAGTGVNTEAFF.

The gene calls are TRBV5-1 and TRBJ1-5, with D maybe TRBD1 (5 bases). CDR1 is SGHRS, CDR2 YFSETQ, per germline. V shed 5 bases and J shed 1 base, with 13 bases lying between them. The CDR3 spans 15 residues. The CDR3 nucleotides read TGCGCCAGCAGTCAGGGAGGGTTCAGCAATCAGCCCCAGCATTTT. Its protein product is CASSQGGFSNQPQHF.

The chain uses TRBV27 and TRBJ2-7; TRBD1 agrees at 8 bases. V shed 5 bases and J 3 bases; nucleotides not matched to a gene: 9. CDR1 and CDR2 from the germline V gene are MNHEY and SMNVEV (reference sequence). This CDR3 is built from 15 residues. This CDR3 is CASSPRTGRNYEQYF. CDR3 bases: TGTGCCAGCAGTCCGCGGACAGGGAGAAACTACGAGCAGTACTTC.

The chain links TRBV7-8 to TRBJ2-1; TRBD1 matches at 7 bases. CDR1 SGHVS and CDR2 FQNEAQ come from the germline V gene. The CDR3 has 15 residues. V shed 2 bases, J shed 2 bases, and the junction held 3 bases outside the gene matches. The CDR3 loop is CASSLQQGPYNEQFF. The CDR3, as DNA: TGTGCCAGCAGCTTACAACAGGGGCCCTACAATGAGCAGTTCTTC.

The rearrangement joins TRBV2 to TRBJ2-7; TRBD1 matches at 9 bases. CDR3 length: 15 amino acids. After removal of 7 bases from V and 6 bases from J, the junction contained 13 bases not matched to a gene. Germline V gives CDR1 SNHLY, CDR2 FYNNEI. The DNA for the CDR3 is TGTGCCAGCACCCTGACAGGGGGACCTCCAGGCGAGCAGTACTTC. It translates to CASTLTGGPPGEQYF.

The gene calls are TRBV7-8 and TRBJ2-5, with TRBD2 matching 7 bases. CDR3 size: 16 residues. V lost 6 bases to trimming and J lost 2 bases; unmatched junction nucleotides: 12. Germline CDR1 and CDR2: SGHVS and FQNEAQ. CDR3 region: CASSGGLREFQETQYF. DNA of the CDR3: TGTGCCAGCAGTGGAGGTCTGCGGGAGTTTCAAGAGACCCAGTACTTC.

This chain links TRBV2 with TRBJ1-6; TRBD1 aligns across 7 bases. Germline V CDR1 and CDR2: SNHLY, FYNNEI. The CDR3 spans 14 residues. After removal of 7 bases from V and 7 bases from J, the junction contained 7 bases not matched to a gene. Here the CDR3 reads CASTLDRVNSPLHF. As DNA, the CDR3 is TGTGCCAGCACTCTAGACAGGGTGAATTCACCCCTCCACTTT.